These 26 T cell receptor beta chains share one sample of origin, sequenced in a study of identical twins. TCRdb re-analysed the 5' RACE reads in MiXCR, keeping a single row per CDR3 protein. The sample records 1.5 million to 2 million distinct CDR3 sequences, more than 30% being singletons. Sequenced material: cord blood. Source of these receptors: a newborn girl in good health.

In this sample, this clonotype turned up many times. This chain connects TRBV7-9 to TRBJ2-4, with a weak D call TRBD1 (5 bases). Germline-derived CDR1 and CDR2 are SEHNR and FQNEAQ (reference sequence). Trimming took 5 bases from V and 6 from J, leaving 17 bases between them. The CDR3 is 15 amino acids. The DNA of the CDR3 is TGTGCCAGCAGCCCCATCAGGGAATTAGGAAACATTCAGTACTTC. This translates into CASSPIRELGNIQYF. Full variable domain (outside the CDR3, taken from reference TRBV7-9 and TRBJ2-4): DTGVSQNPRHKITKRGQNVTFRCDPISEHNRLYWYRQTLGQGPEFLTYFQNEAQLEKSRLLSDRFSAERPKGSFSTLEIQRTEQGDSAMYLCASSPIRELGNIQYFGAGTRLSVL.

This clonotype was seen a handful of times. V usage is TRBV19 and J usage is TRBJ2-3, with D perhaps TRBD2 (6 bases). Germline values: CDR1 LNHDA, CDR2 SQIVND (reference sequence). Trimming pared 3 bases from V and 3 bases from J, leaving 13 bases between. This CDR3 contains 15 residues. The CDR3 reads CASSMRAGRTDTQYF. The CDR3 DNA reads TGTGCCAGTAGTATGCGTGCGGGGCGGACAGATACGCAGTATTTT.

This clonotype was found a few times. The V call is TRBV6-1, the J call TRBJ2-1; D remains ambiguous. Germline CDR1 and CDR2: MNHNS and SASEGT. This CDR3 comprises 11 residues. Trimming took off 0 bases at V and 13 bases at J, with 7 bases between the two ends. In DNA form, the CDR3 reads TGTGCCAGCAGTGAAGCGAAAGCACAGTTCTTC. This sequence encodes CASSEAKAQFF.

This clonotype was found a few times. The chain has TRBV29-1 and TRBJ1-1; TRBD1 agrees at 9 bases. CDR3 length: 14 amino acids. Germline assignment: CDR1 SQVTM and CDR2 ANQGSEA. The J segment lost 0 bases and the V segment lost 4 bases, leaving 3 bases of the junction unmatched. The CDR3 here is CSVGGQGVNTEAFF. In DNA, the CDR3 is TGCAGCGTTGGGGGACAGGGAGTGAACACTGAAGCTTTCTTT.

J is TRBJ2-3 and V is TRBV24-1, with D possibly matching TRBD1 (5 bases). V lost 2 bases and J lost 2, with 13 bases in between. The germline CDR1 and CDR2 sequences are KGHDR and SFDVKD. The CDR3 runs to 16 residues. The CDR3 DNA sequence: TGTGCCACCAGTGATTCAGGGCGCTACCCCACAGATACGCAGTATTTT. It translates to CATSDSGRYPTDTQYF.

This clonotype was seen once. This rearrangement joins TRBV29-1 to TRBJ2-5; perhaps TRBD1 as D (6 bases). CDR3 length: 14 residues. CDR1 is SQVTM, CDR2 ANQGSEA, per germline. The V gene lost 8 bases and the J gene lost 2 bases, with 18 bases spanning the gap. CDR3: CSIRDIRWQETQYF. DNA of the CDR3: TGCAGCATCCGGGACATAAGATGGCAAGAGACCCAGTACTTC.

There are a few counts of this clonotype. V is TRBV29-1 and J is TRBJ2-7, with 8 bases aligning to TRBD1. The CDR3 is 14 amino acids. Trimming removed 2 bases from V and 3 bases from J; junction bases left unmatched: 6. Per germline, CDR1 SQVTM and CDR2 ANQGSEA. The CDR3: CSVELDRGRYEQYF. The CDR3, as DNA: TGCAGCGTTGAACTCGACAGGGGCCGCTACGAGCAGTACTTC.

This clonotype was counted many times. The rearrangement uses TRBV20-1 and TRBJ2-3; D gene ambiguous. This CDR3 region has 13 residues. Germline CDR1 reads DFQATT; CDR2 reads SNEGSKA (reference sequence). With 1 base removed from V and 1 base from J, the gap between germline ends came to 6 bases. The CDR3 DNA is TGCAGTGCTAGAGGGACCCGCACAGATACGCAGTATTTT. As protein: CSARGTRTDTQYF.

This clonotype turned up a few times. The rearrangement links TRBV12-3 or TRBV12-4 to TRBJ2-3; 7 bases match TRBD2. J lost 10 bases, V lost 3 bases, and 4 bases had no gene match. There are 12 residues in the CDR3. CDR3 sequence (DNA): TGTGCCAGCAGTTTGGGCGCGGGGGCGCAGTATTTT. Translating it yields CASSLGAGAQYF.

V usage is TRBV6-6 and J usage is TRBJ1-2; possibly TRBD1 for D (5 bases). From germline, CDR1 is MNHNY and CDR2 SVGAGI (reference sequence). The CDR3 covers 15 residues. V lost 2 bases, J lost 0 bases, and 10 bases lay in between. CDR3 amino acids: CASSYTPQANYGYTF. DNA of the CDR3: TGTGCCAGCAGTTACACCCCACAGGCTAACTATGGCTACACCTTC.

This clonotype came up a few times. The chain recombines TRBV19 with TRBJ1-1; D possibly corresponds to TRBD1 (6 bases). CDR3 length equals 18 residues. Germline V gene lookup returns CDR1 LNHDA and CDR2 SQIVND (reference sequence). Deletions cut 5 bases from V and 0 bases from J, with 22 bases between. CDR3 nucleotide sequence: TGTGCCAGTAGTTTCGAGACAGGTGCCCTAGGGATGAACACTGAAGCTTTCTTT. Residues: CASSFETGALGMNTEAFF.

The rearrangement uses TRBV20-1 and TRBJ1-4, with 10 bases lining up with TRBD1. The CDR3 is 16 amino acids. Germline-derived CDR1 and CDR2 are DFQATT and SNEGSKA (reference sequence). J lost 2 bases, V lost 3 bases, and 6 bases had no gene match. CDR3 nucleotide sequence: TGCAGTGCTAGTGCGGACAGGGGGGGTACTAATGAAAAACTGTTTTTT. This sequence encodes CSASADRGGTNEKLFF.

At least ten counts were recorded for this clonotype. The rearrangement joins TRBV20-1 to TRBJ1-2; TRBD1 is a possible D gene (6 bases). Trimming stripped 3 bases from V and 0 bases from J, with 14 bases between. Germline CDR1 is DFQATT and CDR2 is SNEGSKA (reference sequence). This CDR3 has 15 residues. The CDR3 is CSASHPGHPNYGYTF. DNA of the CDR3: TGCAGTGCTAGTCACCCGGGACATCCTAACTATGGCTACACCTTC.

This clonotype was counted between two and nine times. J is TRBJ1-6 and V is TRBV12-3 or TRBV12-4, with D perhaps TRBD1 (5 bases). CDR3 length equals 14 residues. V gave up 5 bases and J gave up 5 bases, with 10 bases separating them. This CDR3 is CASSRGSNNSPLHF. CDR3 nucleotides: TGTGCCAGCAGTCGGGGGTCGAATAATTCACCCCTCCACTTT.

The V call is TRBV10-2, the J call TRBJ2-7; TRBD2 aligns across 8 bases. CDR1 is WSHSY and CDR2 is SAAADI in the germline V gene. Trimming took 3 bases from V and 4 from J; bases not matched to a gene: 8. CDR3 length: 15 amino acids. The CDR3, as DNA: TGCGCCAGCAGTGATCCGGGCGGGAGGCCTTACGAGCAGTACTTC. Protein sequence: CASSDPGGRPYEQYF.

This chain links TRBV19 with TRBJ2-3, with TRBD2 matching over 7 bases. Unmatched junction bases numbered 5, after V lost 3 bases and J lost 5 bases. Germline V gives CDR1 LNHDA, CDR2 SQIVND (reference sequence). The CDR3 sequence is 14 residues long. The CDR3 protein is CASSMWEGEDTQYF. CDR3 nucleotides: TGTGCCAGTAGTATGTGGGAGGGCGAAGATACGCAGTATTTT.

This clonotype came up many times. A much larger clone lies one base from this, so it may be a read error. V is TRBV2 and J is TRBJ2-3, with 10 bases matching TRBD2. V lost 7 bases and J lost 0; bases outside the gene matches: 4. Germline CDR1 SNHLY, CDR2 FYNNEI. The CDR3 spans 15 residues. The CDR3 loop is CASNPTSGSTDTQYF. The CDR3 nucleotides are TGTGCCAGCAACCCGACTAGCGGGAGCACAGATACGCAGTATTTT.

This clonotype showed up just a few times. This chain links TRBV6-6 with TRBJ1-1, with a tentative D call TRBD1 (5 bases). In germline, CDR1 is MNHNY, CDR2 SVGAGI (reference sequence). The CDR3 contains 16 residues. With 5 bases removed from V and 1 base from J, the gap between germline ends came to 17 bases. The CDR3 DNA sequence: TGTGCCAGCAGTGGGACTTCCCCGCTGGCGAACACTGAAGCTTTCTTT. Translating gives CASSGTSPLANTEAFF.

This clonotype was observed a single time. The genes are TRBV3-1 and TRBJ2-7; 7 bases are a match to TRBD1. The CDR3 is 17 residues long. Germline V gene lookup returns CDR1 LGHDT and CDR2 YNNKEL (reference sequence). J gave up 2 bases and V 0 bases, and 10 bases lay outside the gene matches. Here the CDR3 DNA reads TGTGCCAGCAGCCAAGATCGATTGACAGGGCTGACCTACGAGCAGTACTTC. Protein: CASSQDRLTGLTYEQYF.

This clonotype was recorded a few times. In nucleotides, the CDR3 is TGTGCCATCAGGGGCGGATCCTTTGGCAATGAGCAGTTCTTC. Protein sequence: CAIRGGSFGNEQFF. V usage is TRBV10-3 and J usage is TRBJ2-1, with D hard to call. Trimming left V 6 bases short and J 6 bases short, with 15 bases between. The CDR3 is 14 residues long. CDR1 is ENHRY and CDR2 is SYGVKD in the germline V gene.

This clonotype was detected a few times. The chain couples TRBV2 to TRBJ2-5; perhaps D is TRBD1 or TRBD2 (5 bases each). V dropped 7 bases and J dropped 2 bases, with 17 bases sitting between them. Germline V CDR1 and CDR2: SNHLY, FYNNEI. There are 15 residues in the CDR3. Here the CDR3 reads CASTLELQVQETQYF. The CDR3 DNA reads TGTGCCAGCACACTAGAGTTACAGGTACAAGAGACCCAGTACTTC.

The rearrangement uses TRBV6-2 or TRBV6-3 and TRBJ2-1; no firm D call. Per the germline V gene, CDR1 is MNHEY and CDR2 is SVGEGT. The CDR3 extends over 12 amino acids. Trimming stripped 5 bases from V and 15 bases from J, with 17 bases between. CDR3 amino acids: CASSANPDSRFF. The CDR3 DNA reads TGTGCCAGCAGTGCGAATCCGGATAGTCGGTTCTTC.

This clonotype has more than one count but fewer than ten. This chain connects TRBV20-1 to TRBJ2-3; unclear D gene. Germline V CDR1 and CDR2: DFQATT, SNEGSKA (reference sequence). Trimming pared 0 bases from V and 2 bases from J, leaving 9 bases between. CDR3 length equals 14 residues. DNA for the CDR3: TGCAGTGCTAGAGATTTCAGGCTCACAGATACGCAGTATTTT. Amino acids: CSARDFRLTDTQYF.

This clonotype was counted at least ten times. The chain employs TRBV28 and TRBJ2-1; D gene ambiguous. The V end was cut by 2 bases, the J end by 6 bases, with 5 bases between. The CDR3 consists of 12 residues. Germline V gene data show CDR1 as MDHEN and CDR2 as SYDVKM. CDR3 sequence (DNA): TGTGCCAGCAGTTTAAGTTCCAATGAGCAGTTCTTC. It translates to CASSLSSNEQFF.

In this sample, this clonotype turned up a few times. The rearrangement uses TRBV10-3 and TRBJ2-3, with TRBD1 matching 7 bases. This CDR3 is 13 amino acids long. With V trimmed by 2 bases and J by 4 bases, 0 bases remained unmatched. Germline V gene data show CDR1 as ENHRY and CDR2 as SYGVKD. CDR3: CAISEQGADTQYF. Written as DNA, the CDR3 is TGTGCCATCAGTGAGCAGGGGGCAGATACGCAGTATTTT.

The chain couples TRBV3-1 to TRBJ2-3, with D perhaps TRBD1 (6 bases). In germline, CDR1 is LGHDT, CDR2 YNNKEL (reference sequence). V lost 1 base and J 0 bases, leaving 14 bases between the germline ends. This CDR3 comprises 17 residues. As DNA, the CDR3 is TGTGCCAGCAGCCAAGCCTGGGGGCGGTTTAGCACAGATACGCAGTATTTT. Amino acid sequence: CASSQAWGRFSTDTQYF.